A single sample gave rise to the 28 T cell receptor beta chains below, sequenced in a study of control samples from healthy donors and cancer patients. Clones were sequenced by immunoSEQ multiplex PCR, and TCRdb holds only the in-frame ones, with some missing. The data hold some 130,000 clones, with 80% to 95% observed a single time. Sequences were obtained from blood. These TCRs come from a man aged 25 to 45 in good health.

This clone came up many times. V gene TRBV15 combines with J gene TRBJ2-3; tentatively, D is TRBD2 (6 bases). The CDR3 is 16 residues long. The germline V gene has CDR1 LNHNV and CDR2 YYDKDF (reference sequence). V was trimmed by 0 bases and J by 5 bases, leaving 15 bases between them. DNA of the CDR3: TGTGCCACCAGCAGAGATCTGTCCGGGAGAGGAGATACGCAGTATTTT. It translates to CATSRDLSGRGDTQYF.

The rearrangement links TRBV25-1 to TRBJ1-2; possibly TRBD1 for D (5 bases). This CDR3 region has 13 residues. Trimming removed 5 bases at V and 4 bases at J, with 11 bases between. The germline V gene has CDR1 MGHDK and CDR2 SYGVNS. Here the CDR3 reads CASSRGTSYGYTF. The CDR3 DNA reads TGTGCCAGCAGTAGGGGAACGAGCTATGGCTACACCTTC.

The J gene is TRBJ1-5, the V gene TRBV27; D gene uncertain. Germline V gene lookup returns CDR1 MNHEY and CDR2 SMNVEV (reference sequence). Between the trimmed V and J ends, which lost 1 base and 0 bases, there was a span of 7 bases. The CDR3 length is 15 residues. Written as DNA, the CDR3 is TGTGCCAGCAGTTTATACAGCTATAGCAATCAGCCCCAGCATTTT. Its protein is CASSLYSYSNQPQHF.

This clone was counted a few times. The rearrangement uses TRBV27 and TRBJ1-6; the D is unclear. The CDR3 consists of 12 residues. CDR1 is MNHEY, CDR2 SMNVEV, per germline (reference sequence). V was clipped by 4 bases and J by 8 bases, with 6 bases between them. The CDR3 DNA is TGTGCCAGCAGTTCTTCCTATTCACCCCTCCACTTT. Its protein product is CASSSSYSPLHF.

This clone was seen once. This sequence joins TRBV15 and TRBJ1-4, with TRBD1 matching 9 bases. This CDR3 comprises 16 residues. With 0 bases clipped from V and 5 bases from J, the junction kept 4 bases outside the gene matches. Germline CDR1 reads LNHNV; CDR2 reads YYDKDF (reference sequence). The CDR3 DNA sequence: TGTGCCACCAGCAGAGATCGGGGGACAGGGAATGAAAAACTGTTTTTT. This gives the protein CATSRDRGTGNEKLFF.

V is TRBV30 and J is TRBJ1-4; 9 nucleotides align to TRBD1. The CDR3 loop spans 19 amino acids. After removal of 0 bases from V and 0 bases from J, the junction contained 11 bases not matched to a gene. Germline CDR1 and CDR2: GTSNPN and SVGIG (reference sequence). The CDR3 here is CAWSVTSRDREATNEKLFF. The DNA of the CDR3 is TGTGCCTGGAGTGTGACCTCCCGGGACAGGGAAGCAACTAATGAAAAACTGTTTTTT.

The chain links TRBV6-4 to TRBJ2-7; 8 bases are a match to TRBD2. J lost 7 bases, V lost 0 bases, and 2 bases had no gene match. This CDR3 region has 13 residues. CDR1 is MRHNA, CDR2 SNTAGT, per germline. CDR3 DNA sequence: TGTGCCAGCAGTGACTCCCTAGCGGGTGAGCAGTACTTC. It codes for CASSDSLAGEQYF.

This clone has only one observation. J is TRBJ2-1 and V is TRBV12-3 or TRBV12-4; D not certain. The length of the CDR3 is 11 residues. The V gene lost 5 bases and the J gene lost 7 bases, with 6 bases spanning the gap. CDR3 nucleotides: TGTGCCAGCAGTAACTGGAATGAGCAGTTCTTC. Residues: CASSNWNEQFF.

The chain links TRBV5-4 to TRBJ2-5, with 10 bases lining up with TRBD2. V was clipped by 3 bases and J by 2 bases; unmatched bases: 7. Germline V CDR1 and CDR2: SGHNT, YYREEE (reference sequence). The CDR3 length is 16 residues. CDR3 protein: CASSSPSGRLQETQYF. The CDR3 DNA reads as TGTGCCAGCAGCTCCCCTAGCGGGAGACTACAAGAGACCCAGTACTTC.

This chain uses TRBV6-1 with TRBJ2-3; 7 nucleotides agree with TRBD2. This CDR3 has 19 residues. J lost 6 bases, V lost 3 bases, and 21 bases had no gene match. Germline V CDR1 and CDR2: MNHNS, SASEGT. As DNA, the CDR3 is TGTGCCAGCAGTGATACGCTCGTACCAGCGGGAAGTCGGCGGGATACGCAGTATTTT. Protein: CASSDTLVPAGSRRDTQYF.

The DNA of the CDR3 is TGTGCCAGTAGTATAGTCCACAGGACGACCGGGGAGCTGTTTTTT. This encodes CASSIVHRTTGELFF. The V call is TRBV19, the J call TRBJ2-2; perhaps TRBD1 as D (5 bases). Trimming took off 1 base at V and 5 bases at J, with 11 bases between the two ends. The CDR3 has 15 amino acids. Germline values: CDR1 LNHDA, CDR2 SQIVND (reference sequence). Using reference TRBV19 and TRBJ2-2 for the parts outside the CDR3, the full variable domain is DGGITQSPKYLFRKEGQNVTLSCEQNLNHDAMYWYRQDPGQGLRLIYYSQIVNDFQKGDIAEGYSVSREKKESFPLTVTSAQKNPTAFYLCASSIVHRTTGELFFGEGSRLTVL.

This chain connects TRBV30 to TRBJ1-6; D gene unclear. Trimming shortened V by 3 bases and J by 5 bases, and 2 bases separated the two germline ends. Germline CDR1 reads GTSNPN; CDR2 reads SVGIG (reference sequence). This CDR3 comprises 11 residues. The CDR3: CAWRDNSPLHF. The CDR3 DNA sequence: TGTGCCTGGAGGGATAATTCACCCCTCCACTTT.

The DNA of the CDR3 is TGCGCCAGCAAACCCGGGACTAGTTCAGATACGCAGTATTTT. This sequence encodes CASKPGTSSDTQYF. The V and J genes are TRBV10-2 and TRBJ2-3; 8 nucleotides match TRBD2. V was clipped by 7 bases and J by 4 bases; unmatched bases: 7. The CDR3 is made up of 14 amino acids. CDR1 and CDR2 (germline): WSHSY, SAAADI.

The J gene is TRBJ2-7, the V gene TRBV12-3 or TRBV12-4; perhaps TRBD2 as D (6 bases). The V end lost 2 bases, the J end lost 7 bases, and 12 bases lay between the germline ends. CDR3 size: 13 residues. CDR3 protein: CASSLTKGTEQYF. The CDR3 DNA sequence: TGTGCCAGCAGTTTAACGAAGGGGACTGAGCAGTACTTC.

This chain joins TRBV6-5 and TRBJ1-1; no firm D call. V lost 6 bases to trimming and J lost 3 bases, with 14 bases between them. The CDR3 consists of 14 residues. Germline V CDR1 and CDR2: MNHEY, SVGAGI. Written as DNA, the CDR3 is TGTGCCAGCAGCATCTCAGGAAGTCACACTGAAGCTTTCTTT. Its translation: CASSISGSHTEAFF.

This clone was picked up a small number of times. The rearrangement links TRBV5-4 to TRBJ1-2; D is unclear. V shed 1 base and J shed 4 bases, with 14 bases lying between them. Germline CDR1 is SGHNT and CDR2 is YYREEE (reference sequence). This CDR3 has 15 residues. The CDR3 loop reads CASSLLSASGYGYTF. CDR3 sequence (DNA): TGTGCCAGCAGCTTGTTGTCGGCGTCTGGCTATGGCTACACCTTC.

The CDR3 DNA follows: TGTGCCTGGACCGTGACTGCCGGAGTCTACAATGAGCAGTTCTTC. Translating it yields CAWTVTAGVYNEQFF. The chain couples TRBV30 to TRBJ2-1, with D uncertain. With 4 bases removed from V and 3 bases from J, the gap between germline ends came to 16 bases. Per germline, CDR1 GTSNPN and CDR2 SVGIG (reference sequence). This CDR3 comprises 15 residues.

The J gene is TRBJ2-3, the V gene TRBV11-2; D is unclear. Between the trimmed V and J ends, which lost 0 bases and 4 bases, there was a span of 8 bases. The germline V gene has CDR1 SGHAT and CDR2 FQNNGV. The CDR3 has 14 residues. The CDR3 spells CASSLDRGPDTQYF. The DNA of the CDR3 is TGTGCCAGCAGCTTAGACCGAGGTCCAGATACGCAGTATTTT.

There are a few counts of this clone. The V and J genes are TRBV6-5 and TRBJ1-5; D is perhaps TRBD1 (5 bases). This CDR3 region has 15 residues. In germline, CDR1 is MNHEY, CDR2 SVGAGI. The V gene lost 7 bases and the J gene lost 7 bases, with 20 bases spanning the gap. The CDR3 region is CASTQGEGSGQPQHF. CDR3 DNA sequence: TGTGCCAGCACCCAAGGGGAGGGATCAGGGCAGCCCCAGCATTTT.

This chain links TRBV11-3 with TRBJ1-2, with TRBD1 identical over 7 bases. The CDR3 extends over 15 amino acids. V shed 5 bases, J shed 0 bases, and the junction held 6 bases outside the gene matches. Germline CDR1 and CDR2: SGHNT and YENEEA. CDR3 sequence (DNA): TGTGCCAGCAGCCCACGGACAGGCACTAACTATGGCTACACCTTC. As protein: CASSPRTGTNYGYTF.

The chain recombines TRBV27 with TRBJ1-4; no clear D. CDR1 is MNHEY, CDR2 SMNVEV, per germline (reference sequence). This CDR3 comprises 14 residues. The germline V and J ends were trimmed by 6 bases and 8 bases, with 16 bases remaining between them. The CDR3 nucleotides are TGTGCCAGCAGCCGCGGCGCGCCGGGGGAAAAACTGTTTTTT. As protein: CASSRGAPGEKLFF.

This chain uses TRBV27 with TRBJ2-7; D is unclear. Per the germline V gene, CDR1 is MNHEY and CDR2 is SMNVEV (reference sequence). The CDR3 runs 15 residues. The germline V and J ends were trimmed by 4 bases and 4 bases, with 17 bases remaining between them. The CDR3 nucleotides read TGTGCCAGCAGTTGGGCCGAAGGGCGCGTTTACGAGCAGTACTTC. Amino acids: CASSWAEGRVYEQYF.

The rearrangement links TRBV29-1 to TRBJ1-2, with unresolved D. The CDR3 is 12 residues long. V dropped 3 bases and J dropped 7 bases, with 12 bases sitting between them. Per germline, CDR1 SQVTM and CDR2 ANQGSEA. CDR3 coding DNA: TGCAGCGTTGATAGCAGGAAGGGTGGCTACACCTTC. Protein product: CSVDSRKGGYTF.

The rearrangement links TRBV6-1 to TRBJ1-2; the D is unclear. Per germline, CDR1 MNHNS and CDR2 SASEGT. The V and J ends lost 1 base and 4 bases respectively, with 16 bases between them. This CDR3 has 16 residues. The CDR3 DNA reads TGTGCCAGCAGTGAAGATACGAGGGCCAGGATCTATGGCTACACCTTC. Residues: CASSEDTRARIYGYTF.

The V call is TRBV9, the J call TRBJ1-6; maybe TRBD1 (5 bases). The CDR3 runs 15 residues. The V gene's germline CDR1 is SGDLS and CDR2 YYNGEE. With 3 bases removed from V and 5 bases from J, the gap between germline ends came to 12 bases. CDR3 amino acids: CASSATAQNNSPLHF. Here the CDR3 DNA reads TGTGCCAGCAGCGCGACAGCCCAAAATAATTCACCCCTCCACTTT.

The rearrangement links TRBV4-1 to TRBJ1-2, with D maybe TRBD1 (6 bases). Germline assignment: CDR1 MGHRA and CDR2 YSYEKL. Trimming took off 3 bases at V and 5 bases at J, with 37 bases between the two ends. This CDR3 spans 22 amino acids. The CDR3 is CASSHSALKRPGEWARRYGYTF. CDR3 in DNA: TGCGCCAGCAGCCACAGTGCCTTAAAAAGACCAGGGGAGTGGGCCAGGAGGTATGGCTACACCTTC.

The CDR3 here is CASSPRDYSGANVLTF. The CDR3 DNA reads as TGTGCCAGCAGCCCGAGGGACTACTCTGGGGCCAACGTCCTGACTTTC. This sequence joins TRBV11-3 and TRBJ2-6; 7 positions match TRBD2. The CDR3 is made up of 16 amino acids. The germline CDR1 and CDR2 sequences are SGHNT and YENEEA. V shed 5 bases, J shed 0 bases, and the junction held 4 bases outside the gene matches.

The V gene is TRBV18, the J gene TRBJ2-7, with 8 positions matching TRBD2. Germline V lookup: CDR1 KGHSH, CDR2 LQKENI. CDR3 size: 15 residues. With V trimmed by 1 base and J by 5 bases, 7 bases remained unmatched. The chain's CDR3 is CASSPLMQRENEQYF. For the CDR3, the DNA is TGTGCCAGCTCACCACTGATGCAGCGGGAGAACGAGCAGTACTTC.